The following is a TCR beta chain sequence with its context. No antigen is known for it. Base qualities are not provided; no much larger clone lies one nucleotide away. The immunoSEQ Assay was the method used to sequence TCRbeta CDR3 regions. After extraction, genomic DNA underwent amplification by bias-controlled multiplex PCR, followed by high-throughput sequencing. The source study handled its data this way. Collapsing and filtering of sequences were performed to quantify the absolute abundance of each unique TCRbeta CDR3 region. T cell fraction was estimated by normalizing TCRbeta template counts to usable DNA, which was measured by amplifying reference genes present in all nucleated cells. Repertoire TCRs were annotated as SARS-CoV-2-specific by exact matching of V gene, CDR3 amino acid sequence and J gene to a known reactive TCR set. The reference SARS-CoV-2 TCR set came from MIRA and was filtered for enrichment in COVID-19-positive ImmuneCODE repertoires, removing public or cross-reactive TCRs. Based on the MIRA antigens, annotated TCRs were further analysed at the level of specific ORF or position within ORF. Depth was the summed frequency of annotated unique rearrangements, while breadth was defined as annotated unique rearrangements over total unique productive rearrangements. Two-sided Wilcoxon rank-sum tests were used to compare TCR breadth between groups. Not all clones reach the TCRdb copy of this immuneACCESS table, which keeps in-frame sequences only. Checked studies attribute under half of the gap to unresolved V genes and leave the rest unexplained. V, J and clone size are taken as reported in that table, and D and trimming were inferred from the DNA itself. Counted in this sample were 510,000 or so clones; about 83% of them appeared once. 9.5% to 15% of the sample comes from the top ten.

V and J lose 2 bases and 4 bases, and a span of 12 bases separates them. There are 14 amino acids in the CDR3, from cysteine to phenylalanine inclusive. Solely the CDR3 DNA is kept, with 42 bases framed from the first base. Reading the germline V gene gives CDR1 SGHDT and CDR2 YYEEEE. The sample comes from a study of Ad26.COV2.S vaccination and SARS-CoV-2 variants (dated by TCRdb to the early 2020s). Regarding the study in general: Vaccine-arm donors came from COV1001, a multicentre, randomized, double-blind, placebo-controlled phase I-IIa trial of Ad26.COV2.S in healthy adults. Ad26.COV2.S was administered intramuscularly at 5 x 10^10 or 1 x 10^11 viral particles, either as a single shot or as two shots given 56 days apart. TCRbeta repertoire sequencing served as the tool for gauging how specific and how broad the SARS-CoV-2-reactive T cell receptors were following Ad26.COV2.S vaccination. The TCR-sequenced set comprised around 30 samples: some 20 Ad26.COV2.S vaccine recipients, 5 placebo recipients and 8 SARS-CoV-2 convalescent individuals. Trial participants were randomized into five groups of five: low-dose or high-dose Ad26.COV2.S given once or twice, or placebo on both occasions. Throughout the experiments and outcome assessment, investigators stayed blinded to trial group allocation. Results and caveats for the whole study, not just this receptor: The study was not powered to compare responses between vaccine doses or regimens. Compared with placebo recipients, Ad26.COV2.S recipients showed higher spike-specific TCR breadth (P = 0.0014). Vaccine and placebo recipients had comparable non-spike TCR breadth, which fits with the vaccine containing only spike. After vaccination, substantial breadth of spike-specific CD8+ and CD4+ T cell responses was reported. According to the authors, total T cell responses may have been underestimated by the TCR breadth and depth analyses.

Reading the label with the study, this specimen's treatment or condition is: 15 to 20 received Ad26.COV2.S at low or high dose, single or two shots; about 5 received placebo; per-sample allocation not given. Repertoires of vaccine and placebo recipients were sequenced from samples collected on day 63 after the first injection. In Cohort 1b, around 25 adults aged 18-55 years were enrolled at a single site in Boston, USA, between 29 July and 7 August 2020. As a vaccine, Ad26.COV2.S was a replication-incompetent adenovirus type 26 vector that expressed a prefusion-stabilized SARS-CoV-2 spike protein derived from the original Wuhan strain.

This TCR derives from a person between 18 and 65 years old who received the Ad26.COV2.S COVID-19 vaccine or a placebo. The sequences come from peripheral blood, collected in a trial of Ad26.COV2.S vaccine versus placebo. The chain links TRBV5-6 with TRBJ1-1, with a tentative D gene TRBD1 over 6 matching bases. The bases read TGTGCCAGCAGCTTTTATCACAGGGCCACTGAAGCTTTCTTT. The translation is CASSFYHRATEAFF.